The 5 T cell receptor beta chains below all came from one sample that was sequenced in a study of T cells after posttransplantation cyclophosphamide. TCRdb's copy holds only in-frame clones and misses some; the assay was immunoSEQ multiplex PCR. The sample consists of under 75,000 clones, 90% to 95% of them appearing once. The sample comprised PBMCs. The receptors were sampled from a woman under 40 in good health and a related stem cell transplant donor.

V usage is TRBV4-2 and J usage is TRBJ1-2; possible D gene TRBD1, 5 bases. Germline values: CDR1 LGHNA, CDR2 YNFKEQ. The CDR3 contains 15 residues. With 0 bases removed from V and 4 bases from J, the gap between germline ends came to 12 bases. The CDR3 DNA follows: TGTGCCAGCAGCCAAGAAAACCAGGGCGGCTATGGCTACACCTTC. It codes for CASSQENQGGYGYTF.

This chain links TRBV7-2 with TRBJ2-1; D is perhaps TRBD1 (5 bases). Trimming cost V 5 bases and J 4 bases, with 21 bases left between them. The CDR3 sequence is 17 residues long. Germline V CDR1 and CDR2: SGHTA, FQGNSA. The CDR3 DNA reads TGTGCCAGCAGCCCTACCTCCAATAGGGGAAGATACAATGAGCAGTTCTTC. Translating it yields CASSPTSNRGRYNEQFF.

This clone has a single count. The chain couples TRBV2 to TRBJ2-1; the match to TRBD2 covers 11 bases. The J segment lost 0 bases and the V segment lost 10 bases, leaving 5 bases of the junction unmatched. The CDR3 covers 15 residues. The V gene's germline CDR1 is SNHLY and CDR2 FYNNEI. For the CDR3, the DNA is TGTGCCATCCGAACTAGCGGGAGCTCCTACAATGAGCAGTTCTTC. Its protein product is CAIRTSGSSYNEQFF.

The gene calls are TRBV6-6 and TRBJ1-2, with D tentatively TRBD1 (6 bases). Looked up from germline, CDR1 is MNHNY and CDR2 is SVGAGI (reference sequence). This CDR3 is built from 16 residues. Trimming removed 5 bases from V and 0 bases from J, with 16 bases in between. Here the CDR3 reads CASSHRQAPPNYGYTF. Here the CDR3 DNA reads TGTGCCAGCAGTCACCGACAGGCACCTCCTAACTATGGCTACACCTTC.

The rearrangement links TRBV25-1 to TRBJ2-1; 7 bases are a match to TRBD2. The CDR3 totals 15 residues. CDR1 MGHDK and CDR2 SYGVNS come from the germline V gene. V was clipped by 6 bases and J by 3 bases; unmatched bases: 8. CDR3 protein: CASSAPGGSYNEQFF. CDR3 bases: TGTGCCAGCAGCGCCCCGGGAGGCAGCTACAATGAGCAGTTCTTC.